Below, 14 T cell receptor beta chains from the same sample are listed, as sequenced in a study of blood T cell repertoires in COVID-19. Here immunoSEQ multiplex PCR was the method, and the copy in TCRdb shows in-frame clones only, minus some. Among fewer than 250,000 clones, 80% to 90% were seen once, and the ten largest hold 3.8%. Material: PBMCs or T cells enriched from blood (not recorded which). The receptors stem from a middle-aged woman with acute COVID-19.

The gene calls are TRBV5-1 and TRBJ1-6; D gene ambiguous. Germline loops: CDR1 SGHRS, CDR2 YFSETQ. The CDR3 covers 16 residues. Trimming took off 2 bases at V and 0 bases at J, with 9 bases between the two ends. The CDR3 is CASSFGTSSYNSPLHF. CDR3 DNA sequence: TGCGCCAGCAGCTTTGGTACTAGCTCCTATAATTCACCCCTCCACTTT.

The chain recombines TRBV2 with TRBJ2-7; D remains ambiguous. In germline, CDR1 is SNHLY, CDR2 FYNNEI. This CDR3 has 12 amino acids. Deletions cut 5 bases from V and 0 bases from J, with 5 bases between. The CDR3 DNA follows: TGTGCCAGCAGTCCGAGCTCCTACGAGCAGTACTTC. Protein: CASSPSSYEQYF.

The CDR3 sequence is CASSSRPSGVSKNIQYF. CDR3 coding DNA: TGTGCCAGCAGTTCCCGCCCGTCAGGGGTGAGCAAAAACATTCAGTACTTC. The chain couples TRBV28 to TRBJ2-4, with D possibly being TRBD1 (6 bases). V dropped 4 bases and J dropped 3 bases, with 19 bases sitting between them. CDR1 MDHEN and CDR2 SYDVKM come from the germline V gene. The CDR3 extends over 17 amino acids.

The chain links TRBV3-1 (or the pseudogene TRBV3-2) to TRBJ2-3; D uncertain. Germline CDR1 LGHDT, CDR2 YNNKEL (reference sequence). The CDR3 runs 14 residues. V dropped 2 bases and J dropped 0 bases, with 6 bases sitting between them. CDR3 in amino acids: CASSQRGSTDTQYF. In DNA, the CDR3 is TGTGCCAGCAGCCAAAGAGGTAGCACAGATACGCAGTATTTT.

V gene TRBV5-6 combines with J gene TRBJ2-5; weak D call: TRBD2 (6 bases). The CDR3 totals 17 residues. The V gene's germline CDR1 is SGHDT and CDR2 YYEEEE. V shed 4 bases and J shed 1 base, with 20 bases lying between them. In DNA form, the CDR3 reads TGTGCCAGCAGCCACAACTTCGTGGGGGGACCCCAAGAGACCCAGTACTTC. This gives the protein CASSHNFVGGPQETQYF. The full variable domain, its missing parts supplied by reference TRBV5-6 and TRBJ2-5, is DAGVTQSPTHLIKTRGQQVTLRCSPKSGHDTVSWYQQALGQGPQFIFQYYEEEERQRGNFPDRFSGHQFPNYSSELNVNALLLGDSALYLCASSHNFVGGPQETQYFGPGTRLLVL.

The sample holds one count of this clone. V is TRBV2 and J is TRBJ1-5; TRBD1 is a possible D gene (5 bases). V was clipped by 3 bases and J by 6 bases, with 12 bases between them. The CDR3 loop spans 14 amino acids. The germline gives CDR1 SNHLY, CDR2 FYNNEI. CDR3 sequence reads: CASSDGQGGQPQHF. Here the CDR3 DNA reads TGTGCCAGCAGTGACGGGCAGGGTGGTCAGCCCCAGCATTTT.

This clone was counted between two and nine times. This sequence joins TRBV29-1 and TRBJ2-2; 9 nucleotides match TRBD1. After removal of 6 bases from V and 2 bases from J, the junction contained 4 bases not matched to a gene. The germline gives CDR1 SQVTM, CDR2 ANQGSEA. CDR3 length: 14 residues. CDR3 loop: CSVGDRANTGELFF. CDR3 sequence (DNA): TGCAGCGTCGGGGACAGGGCCAACACCGGGGAGCTGTTTTTT.

V gene TRBV5-5 combines with J gene TRBJ2-1; 14 bases are shared with TRBD2. The ends lost 0 bases at V and 10 bases at J; junction bases unmatched: 6. The CDR3 is 16 residues long. The germline V gene has CDR1 SGHKS and CDR2 YYEKEE (reference sequence). The CDR3 bases are TGTGCCAGCAGCTTGGCCCCGGGACTAGCGGGAGAGGAGCAGTTCTTC. The encoded protein is CASSLAPGLAGEEQFF. Using reference TRBV5-5 and TRBJ2-1 for the parts outside the CDR3, the full variable domain is DAGVTQSPTHLIKTRGQQVTLRCSPISGHKSVSWYQQVLGQGPQFIFQYYEKEERGRGNFPDRFSARQFPNYSSELNVNALLLGDSALYLCASSLAPGLAGEEQFFGPGTRLTVL.

The V gene is TRBV12-3 or TRBV12-4, the J gene TRBJ1-5; D gene unclear. V was trimmed by 7 bases and J by 4 bases, leaving 11 bases between them. The CDR3 consists of 13 residues. Here the CDR3 DNA reads TGTGCCAGCATGGTAGGAGATAATCAGCCCCAGCATTTT. Its translation: CASMVGDNQPQHF.

This clone was counted many times. This specimen includes other DNA sequences encoding the same CDR3. CDR3 loop: CASSESGLAKNIQYF. DNA of the CDR3: TGTGCCAGCAGTGAATCAGGTTTAGCCAAAAACATTCAGTACTTC. The gene calls are TRBV2 and TRBJ2-4; the D is unclear. CDR1 and CDR2 (germline): SNHLY, FYNNEI. The CDR3 consists of 15 residues. The V end lost 2 bases, the J end lost 0 bases, and 8 bases lay between the germline ends.

The CDR3 bases are TGTGCCAGCAGCTTAAATCAGGGGGGCACTGAAGCTTTCTTT. Its translation: CASSLNQGGTEAFF. V is TRBV7-9 and J is TRBJ1-1, with TRBD1 matching 7 bases. The ends lost 2 bases at V and 4 bases at J; junction bases unmatched: 4. The CDR3 is 14 amino acids. The germline CDR1 and CDR2 sequences are SEHNR and FQNEAQ (reference sequence).

CDR3 loop: CASRRGLVSYEQYF. The CDR3 DNA follows: TGTGCCAGCAGGAGGGGGCTCGTGTCCTACGAGCAGTACTTC. The chain is built from TRBV27 and TRBJ2-7; TRBD1 matches at 7 bases. V was clipped by 6 bases and J by 1 base; unmatched bases: 6. Germline CDR1 reads MNHEY; CDR2 reads SMNVEV (reference sequence). CDR3 length: 14 residues.

Remarks on this clone: Germline is not matched at one junction end, which may reflect a read error. This chain links TRBV27 with TRBJ2-4; no clear D gene. The CDR3 totals 10 residues. CDR1 and CDR2 (germline): MNHEY, SMNVEV (reference sequence). Written as DNA, the CDR3 is TGTGCCAGCAGTCCTTACTTCCAACACTTC. Translating gives CASSPYFQHF.

The chain is built from TRBV28 and TRBJ1-2, with a tentative D call TRBD1 (5 bases). V dropped 2 bases and J dropped 4 bases, with 11 bases sitting between them. CDR1 is MDHEN and CDR2 is SYDVKM in the germline V gene. There are 14 residues in the CDR3. The CDR3 loop reads CASSLDSLVYGYTF. The CDR3 DNA is TGTGCCAGCAGTTTAGACAGTCTGGTCTATGGCTACACCTTC.